The 23 T cell receptor beta chains below all came from one sample that was sequenced in a study of molecular identifiers for immune sequencing clone quantification. TCRdb analysed the PCR reads with MiXCR anew, one entry per CDR3 protein. The sample shows some 590,000 distinct CDR3 sequences, about 25% of them seen only once. Sequences were obtained from naive CD8+ T cells from blood, with Jurkat cell RNA spiked in. Subset meaning: FACS-sorted CD8+CD4-CCR7+CD45RA+ naive T cells. These receptor sequences come from a human donor in good health. Some libraries in this study had Jurkat cell RNA spiked in.

This clonotype was detected only a few times. The rearrangement uses TRBV3-2 and TRBJ2-7; the table's D gene call, TRBD1, was not cross checked with the DNA. TRBV3-2 is tagged as a pseudogene. The CDR3 length is 15 residues. CDR3 sequence (DNA): TGTGCCAGCAGCCACCTGGTGGGGCCCTCCTACGAGCAGTACTTC. Its protein product is CASSHLVGPSYEQYF.

This clonotype was counted only a few times. The chain uses TRBV19 and TRBJ2-1; D is ambiguous. The V gene lost 1 base and the J gene lost 8 bases, with 12 bases spanning the gap. This CDR3 spans 14 amino acids. CDR1 and CDR2 (germline): LNHDA, SQIVND (reference sequence). CDR3 amino acids: CASSIGPFSDEQFF. CDR3 DNA sequence: TGTGCCAGTAGTATAGGCCCCTTTTCGGATGAGCAGTTCTTC.

This clonotype has only a few counts. V gene TRBV11-2 combines with J gene TRBJ2-7, with 10 bases lining up with TRBD2. Trimming cost V 5 bases and J 5 bases; bases outside gene matches: 12. CDR1 and CDR2 (germline): SGHAT, FQNNGV. The CDR3 spans 16 residues. Here the CDR3 DNA reads TGTGCCAGCAGCGGACCCGGGACTAGCGCCTACGACGAGCAGTACTTC. Encoded protein: CASSGPGTSAYDEQYF.

This clonotype was detected a few times. In DNA form, the CDR3 reads TGTGCCAGCAGTTTAGACGCCGGGAGCGTCACCGGGGAGCTGTTTTTT. Protein: CASSLDAGSVTGELFF. The chain links TRBV27 to TRBJ2-2; D possibly corresponds to TRBD2 (6 bases). Germline V gene data show CDR1 as MNHEY and CDR2 as SMNVEV (reference sequence). The CDR3 runs to 16 residues. The V gene lost 2 bases and the J gene lost 4 bases, with 14 bases spanning the gap.

The sample holds many counts of this clonotype. The chain uses TRBV5-1 and TRBJ2-7; D remains ambiguous. V shed 0 bases and J shed 2 bases, with 6 bases lying between them. The CDR3 contains 13 residues. Germline V lookup: CDR1 SGHRS, CDR2 YFSETQ. CDR3 amino acids: CASSLEPAYEQYF. In nucleotides, the CDR3 is TGCGCCAGCAGCTTGGAGCCAGCCTACGAGCAGTACTTC.

This clonotype was counted ten times or more. The chain recombines TRBV13 with TRBJ2-5; the match to TRBD2 covers 11 bases. Trimming cost V 5 bases and J 3 bases; bases outside gene matches: 5. The CDR3 has 15 amino acids. Germline CDR1 is PRHDT and CDR2 is FYEKMQ (reference sequence). Written as DNA, the CDR3 is TGTGCCAGCAGCGCACCGGGACTAGCGGAAGAGACCCAGTACTTC. Translated, it gives CASSAPGLAEETQYF.

At least ten counts were recorded for this clonotype. The rearrangement links TRBV13 to TRBJ2-5; 7 bases are a match to TRBD2. The CDR3 is made up of 13 amino acids. Germline V gene sequence: CDR1 PRHDT, CDR2 FYEKMQ (reference sequence). Trimming removed 8 bases from V and 2 bases from J; junction bases left unmatched: 5. The CDR3 reads CASREAGQETQYF. The DNA for the CDR3 is TGTGCCAGCCGCGAAGCGGGGCAAGAGACCCAGTACTTC.

The table lists this clonotype with a few counts. The chain has TRBV21-1 and TRBJ2-7; the listed D gene, TRBD2, was not tested against the DNA. TRBV21-1 is a pseudogene. There are 13 residues in the CDR3. DNA for the CDR3: TGTGCCAGCGAGGGGACTATCTACTACGAGCAGTACTTC. Its translation: CASEGTIYYEQYF.

In its sample, this clonotype was seen many times. V is TRBV7-2 and J is TRBJ2-1, with a weak D call TRBD2 (5 bases). The CDR3 loop spans 11 amino acids. Germline CDR1 SGHTA, CDR2 FQGNSA. V was shortened by 5 bases and J by 9 bases, with 8 bases between the two germline ends. CDR3 in amino acids: CASSHSGEQFF. The CDR3 DNA reads TGTGCCAGCAGCCACAGCGGTGAGCAGTTCTTC.

This clonotype was seen at least ten times. Written as DNA, the CDR3 is TGTGCCAGCAGCTTCCCAGAAGGGCCATACGAGCAGTACTTC. It translates to CASSFPEGPYEQYF. This chain uses TRBV7-9 with TRBJ2-7; D unclear. The V gene's germline CDR1 is SEHNR and CDR2 FQNEAQ (reference sequence). V was trimmed by 3 bases and J by 4 bases, leaving 13 bases between them. The CDR3 consists of 14 residues.

Points on this clonotype: A much larger clone is a single base away; this may be a read error. V is TRBV28 and J is TRBJ2-3; 8 bases agree with TRBD2. The CDR3 length is 18 residues. Germline V lookup: CDR1 MDHEN, CDR2 SYDVKM. The CDR3 DNA is TGTGCCAGCAAGGGACTAGATGCCTCCGGAACGTTCATAGATACGCAGTGTTTT. This translates into CASKGLDASGTFIDTQCF.

This clonotype appeared once. In this CDR3 the conserved last residue, phenylalanine or tryptophan, is missing, so a read error is likely. The chain links TRBV4-2 to TRBJ2-3; the match to TRBD2 covers 10 bases. Germline CDR1 LGHNA, CDR2 YNFKEQ. This CDR3 is built from 16 residues. Trimming removed 1 base from V and 2 bases from J; junction bases left unmatched: 3. The CDR3 reads CASSQVTSGPTDTQYS. CDR3 nucleotides: TGTGCCAGCAGCCAAGTGACTAGCGGGCCCACAGATACGCAGTATTCT.

The V gene is TRBV11-1, the J gene TRBJ2-7; D not certain. Trimming shortened V by 4 bases and J by 2 bases, and 15 bases separated the two germline ends. Germline assignment: CDR1 SGHAT and CDR2 FQDESV (reference sequence). The CDR3 is made up of 15 amino acids. CDR3 sequence: CASSSGSFTPYEQYF. CDR3 DNA sequence: TGTGCCAGCAGCTCGGGCAGCTTTACCCCCTACGAGCAGTACTTC.

This clonotype was seen only a few times. The rearrangement links TRBV12-3 or TRBV12-4 to TRBJ2-1; unclear D gene. The CDR3 sequence is 12 residues long. V was clipped by 3 bases and J by 9 bases, with 9 bases between them. The CDR3 nucleotides are TGTGCCAGCAGTTTCATTATCGCTGAGCAGTTCTTC. The encoded protein is CASSFIIAEQFF.

The chain couples TRBV14 to TRBJ1-1; 8 bases fit TRBD1. Germline-derived CDR1 and CDR2 are SGHDN and FVKESK. There are 14 residues in the CDR3. Trimming took 4 bases from V and 5 from J; bases not matched to a gene: 6. CDR3 DNA sequence: TGTGCCAGCAGCCCGGGCAGGGGGCTTACTGAAGCTTTCTTT. Amino acid sequence: CASSPGRGLTEAFF.

In its sample, this clonotype was seen many times. The chain combines TRBV7-9 with TRBJ2-3; the D gene is possibly TRBD2 (6 bases). This CDR3 has 13 amino acids. In germline, CDR1 is SEHNR, CDR2 FQNEAQ (reference sequence). Between the trimmed V and J ends, which lost 10 bases and 3 bases, there was a span of 14 bases. The CDR3 nucleotides read TGTGCCATATGGAGGGAAAAAACAGATACGCAGTATTTT. This gives the protein CAIWREKTDTQYF.

This clonotype was detected only once. The gene calls are TRBV11-2 and TRBJ2-1; D gene ambiguous. Trimming shortened V by 0 bases and J by 9 bases, and 12 bases separated the two germline ends. Germline V gene sequence: CDR1 SGHAT, CDR2 FQNNGV. The CDR3 length is 14 residues. CDR3 amino acids: CASSLEATGGEQFF. CDR3 DNA sequence: TGTGCCAGCAGCTTAGAGGCGACCGGCGGTGAGCAGTTCTTC.

To note about this clonotype: A much larger clone is a single base away; this may be a read error. The gene calls are TRBV6-2 or TRBV6-3 and TRBJ1-5; 8 nucleotides line up with TRBD1. Trimming removed 0 bases from V and 9 bases from J; junction bases left unmatched: 7. CDR3 length: 15 amino acids. Looked up from germline, CDR1 is MNHEY and CDR2 is SVGEGT. In nucleotides, the CDR3 is TGTGCCAGCAGTTACTCCCAGGGGGCAGGGCCGCCCCAGCATTTT. Translated, it gives CASSYSQGAGPPQHF.

Notes on this clonotype: This likely comes from a read error, as the CDR3 has no conserved phenylalanine or tryptophan at its end. The chain joins TRBV20-1 to TRBJ2-1; 10 bases line up with TRBD2. Per germline, CDR1 DFQATT and CDR2 SNEGSKA (reference sequence). The CDR3 runs to 16 residues. The J segment lost 5 bases and the V segment lost 0 bases, leaving 7 bases of the junction unmatched. The chain's CDR3 is CSARDPVAGGNNEQFS. In nucleotides, the CDR3 is TGCAGTGCTAGAGATCCGGTAGCGGGGGGCAACAATGAGCAGTTCTCC.

This clonotype has only one observation. This may stem from a read error, because a much larger clone lies one nucleotide away. The V call is TRBV3-1, the J call TRBJ2-7; D uncertain. V lost 4 bases and J lost 2, with 9 bases in between. Germline-derived CDR1 and CDR2 are LGHDT and YNNKEL (reference sequence). CDR3 length: 13 amino acids. The CDR3 DNA sequence: TGTGCCAGCAGCCTAGAAGACCCCTACGAGCAGTACGTC. Its translation is CASSLEDPYEQYV.

This clonotype was detected ten times or more. The chain couples TRBV9 to TRBJ2-3; D is possibly TRBD2 (6 bases). The V end was cut by 2 bases, the J end by 4 bases, with 14 bases between. This CDR3 contains 15 residues. CDR1 SGDLS and CDR2 YYNGEE come from the germline V gene. The CDR3 reads CASSVVGGAPDTQYF. As DNA, the CDR3 is TGTGCCAGCAGCGTCGTCGGGGGAGCGCCAGATACGCAGTATTTT.

The table lists this clonotype with a count of one. This may be a read error, as it is one base from a much larger clone. The final CDR3 position lacks the conserved phenylalanine or tryptophan, pointing to a likely read error. The chain joins TRBV6-2 or TRBV6-3 to TRBJ2-3; D gene ambiguous. Germline assignment: CDR1 MNHEY and CDR2 SVGEGT. The CDR3 has 14 amino acids. Between the trimmed V and J ends, which lost 5 bases and 6 bases, there was a span of 15 bases. The CDR3 loop reads CASSDRLQPDTQYL. The CDR3 nucleotides are TGTGCCAGCAGTGACCGACTCCAGCCGGATACGCAGTATCTT.

The chain uses TRBV4-3 and TRBJ2-1; D gene unclear. Per the germline V gene, CDR1 is LGHNA and CDR2 is YSLEER. Trimming left V 6 bases short and J 0 bases short, with 15 bases between. The length of the CDR3 is 16 residues. The CDR3 nucleotides read TGCGCCAGCAGGAAAGGGCTACCAAGCTCCTACAATGAGCAGTTCTTC. As protein: CASRKGLPSSYNEQFF.